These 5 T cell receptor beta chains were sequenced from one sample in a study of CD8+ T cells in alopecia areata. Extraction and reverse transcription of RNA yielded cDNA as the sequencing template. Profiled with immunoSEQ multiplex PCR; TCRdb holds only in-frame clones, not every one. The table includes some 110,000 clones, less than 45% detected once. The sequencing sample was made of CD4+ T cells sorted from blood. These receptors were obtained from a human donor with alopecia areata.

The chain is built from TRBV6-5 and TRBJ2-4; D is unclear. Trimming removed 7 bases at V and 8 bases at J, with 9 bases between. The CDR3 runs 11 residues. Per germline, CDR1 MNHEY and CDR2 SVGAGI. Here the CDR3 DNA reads TGTGCCAGCACCTTACATGACATTCAGTACTTC. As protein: CASTLHDIQYF.

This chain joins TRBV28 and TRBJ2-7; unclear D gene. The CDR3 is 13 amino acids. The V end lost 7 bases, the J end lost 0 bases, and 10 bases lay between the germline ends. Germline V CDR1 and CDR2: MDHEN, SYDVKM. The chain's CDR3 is CASTRPGSYEQYF. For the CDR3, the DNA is TGTGCCAGCACCCGCCCGGGCTCCTACGAGCAGTACTTC.

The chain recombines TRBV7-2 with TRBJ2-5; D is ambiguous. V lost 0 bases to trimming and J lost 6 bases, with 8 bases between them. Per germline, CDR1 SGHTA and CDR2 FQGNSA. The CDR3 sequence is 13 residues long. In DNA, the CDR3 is TGTGCCAGCAGCTTAGCGGACGTCCAGACCCAGTACTTC. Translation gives CASSLADVQTQYF.

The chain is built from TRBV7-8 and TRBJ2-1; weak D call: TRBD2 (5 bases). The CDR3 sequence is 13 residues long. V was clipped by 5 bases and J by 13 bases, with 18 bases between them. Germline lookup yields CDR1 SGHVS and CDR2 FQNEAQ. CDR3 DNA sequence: TGTGCCAGCAGCCCCAGTGGGTTGACGGGACAGTTCTTC. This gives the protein CASSPSGLTGQFF.

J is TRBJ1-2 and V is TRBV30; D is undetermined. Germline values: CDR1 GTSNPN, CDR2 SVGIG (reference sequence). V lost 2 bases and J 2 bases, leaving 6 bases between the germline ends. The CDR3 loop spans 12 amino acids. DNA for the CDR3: TGTGCCTGGAGTCGACTGAACTATGGCTACACCTTC. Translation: CAWSRLNYGYTF.